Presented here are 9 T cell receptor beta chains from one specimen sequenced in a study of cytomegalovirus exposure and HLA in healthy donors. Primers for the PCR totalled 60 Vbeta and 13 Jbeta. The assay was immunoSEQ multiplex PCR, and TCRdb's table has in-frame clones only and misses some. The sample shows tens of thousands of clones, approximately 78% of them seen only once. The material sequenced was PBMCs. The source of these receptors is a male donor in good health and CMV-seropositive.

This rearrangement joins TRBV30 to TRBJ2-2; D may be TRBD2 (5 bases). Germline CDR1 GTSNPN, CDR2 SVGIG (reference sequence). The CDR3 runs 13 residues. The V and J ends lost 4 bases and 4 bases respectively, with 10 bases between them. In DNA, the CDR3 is TGTGCCTGGACTCGGGGAGTCACCGGGGAGCTGTTTTTT. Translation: CAWTRGVTGELFF. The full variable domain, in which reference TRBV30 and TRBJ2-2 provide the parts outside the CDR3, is SQTIHQWPATLVQPVGSPLSLECTVEGTSNPNLYWYRQAAGRGLQLLFYSVGIGQISSEVPQNLSASRPQDRQFILSSKKLLLSDSGFYLCAWTRGVTGELFFGEGSRLTVL.

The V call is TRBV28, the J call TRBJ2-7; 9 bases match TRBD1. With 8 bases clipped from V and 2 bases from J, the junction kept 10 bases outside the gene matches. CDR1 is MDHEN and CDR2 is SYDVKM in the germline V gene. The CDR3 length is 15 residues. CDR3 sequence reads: CASQSSGQGPYEQYF. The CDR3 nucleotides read TGTGCCAGCCAGAGTTCGGGACAGGGTCCCTACGAGCAGTACTTC.

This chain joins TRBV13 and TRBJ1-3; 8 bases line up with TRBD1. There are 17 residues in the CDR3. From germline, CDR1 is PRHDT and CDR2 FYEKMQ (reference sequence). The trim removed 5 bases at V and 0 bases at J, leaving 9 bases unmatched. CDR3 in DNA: TGTGCCAGCAGCCGGACAGGGAACTTGCTCTCTGGAAACACCATATATTTT. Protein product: CASSRTGNLLSGNTIYF.

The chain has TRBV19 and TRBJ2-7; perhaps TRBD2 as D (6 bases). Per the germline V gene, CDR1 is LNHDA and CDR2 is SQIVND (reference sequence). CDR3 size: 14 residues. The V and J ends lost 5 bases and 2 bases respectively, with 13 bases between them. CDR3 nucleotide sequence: TGTGCCAGTAGTCGAGCGGGTTCTACCTACGAGCAGTACTTC. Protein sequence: CASSRAGSTYEQYF.

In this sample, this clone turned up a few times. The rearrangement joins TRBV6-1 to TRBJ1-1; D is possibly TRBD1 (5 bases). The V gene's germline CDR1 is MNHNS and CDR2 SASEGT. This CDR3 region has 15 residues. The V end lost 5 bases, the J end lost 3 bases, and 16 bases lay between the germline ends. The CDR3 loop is CASSSKRAGDTEAFF. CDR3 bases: TGTGCCAGCAGTTCAAAAAGGGCGGGGGACACTGAAGCTTTCTTT.

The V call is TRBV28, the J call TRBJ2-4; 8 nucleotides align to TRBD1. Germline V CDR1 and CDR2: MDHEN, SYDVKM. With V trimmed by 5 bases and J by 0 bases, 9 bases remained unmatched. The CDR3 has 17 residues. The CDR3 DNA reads TGTGCCAGCAGTCCGGGGACAGGATTACTAGCCAAAAACATTCAGTACTTC. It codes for CASSPGTGLLAKNIQYF. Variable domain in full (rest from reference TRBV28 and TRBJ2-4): DVKVTQSSRYLVKRTGEKVFLECVQDMDHENMFWYRQDPGLGLRLIYFSYDVKMKEKGDIPEGYSVSREKKERFSLILESASTNQTSMYLCASSPGTGLLAKNIQYFGAGTRLSVL.

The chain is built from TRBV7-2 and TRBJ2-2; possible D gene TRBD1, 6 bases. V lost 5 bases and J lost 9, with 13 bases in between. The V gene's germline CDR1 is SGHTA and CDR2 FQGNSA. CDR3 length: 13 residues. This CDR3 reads CASSPGGPRELFF. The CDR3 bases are TGTGCCAGCAGCCCTGGGGGCCCCCGGGAGCTGTTTTTT.

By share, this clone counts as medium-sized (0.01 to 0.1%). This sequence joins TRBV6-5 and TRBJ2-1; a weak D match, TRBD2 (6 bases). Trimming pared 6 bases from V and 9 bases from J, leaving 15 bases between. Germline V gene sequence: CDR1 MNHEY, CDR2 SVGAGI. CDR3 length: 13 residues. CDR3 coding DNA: TGTGCCAGCAGCTATGCGGGGCCCACTGAGCAGTTCTTC. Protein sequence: CASSYAGPTEQFF.

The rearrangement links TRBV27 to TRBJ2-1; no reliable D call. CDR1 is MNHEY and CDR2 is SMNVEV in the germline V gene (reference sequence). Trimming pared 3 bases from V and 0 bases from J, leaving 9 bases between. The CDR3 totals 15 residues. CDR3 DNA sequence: TGTGCCAGCAGTTTGAGTATAGCCTCCTACAATGAGCAGTTCTTC. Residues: CASSLSIASYNEQFF.